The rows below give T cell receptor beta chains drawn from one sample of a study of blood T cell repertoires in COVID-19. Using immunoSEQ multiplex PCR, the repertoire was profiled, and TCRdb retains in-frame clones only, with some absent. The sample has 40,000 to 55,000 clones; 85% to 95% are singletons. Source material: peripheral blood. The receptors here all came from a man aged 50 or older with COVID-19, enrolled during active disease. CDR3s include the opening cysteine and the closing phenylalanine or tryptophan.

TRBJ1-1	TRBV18	CASSPGRAASGERTREAFF
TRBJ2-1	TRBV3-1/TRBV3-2	CASSQDPTRRYNEQFF
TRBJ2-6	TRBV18	CASSVQGGSGANVLTF
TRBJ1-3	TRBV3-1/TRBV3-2	CASSQDVNSGNTIYF
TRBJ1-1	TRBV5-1	CASSPGQGREAFF
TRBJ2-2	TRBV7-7	CASSLDGPNTGELFF
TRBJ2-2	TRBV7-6	CASSYRTGTSRNTGELFF
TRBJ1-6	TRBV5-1	CASSSSDSPLHF
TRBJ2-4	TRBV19	CASSMGQGRPKNIQYF
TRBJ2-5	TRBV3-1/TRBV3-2	CASSGSGNQETQYF
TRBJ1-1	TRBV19	CASSIGVLTEAFF
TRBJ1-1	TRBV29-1	CSVLTGDAAFF
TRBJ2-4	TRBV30	CAWTPFGSLNSPKNIQYF
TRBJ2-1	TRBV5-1	CASSRRPFSGRVGTSVLNEQFF
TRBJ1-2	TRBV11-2	CASSPRSGIFYGYTF
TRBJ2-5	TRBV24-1	CATSSPGTGAQETQYF
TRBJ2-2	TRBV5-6	CASSFGAANTGELFF
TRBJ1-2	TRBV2	CASSEARRRESGGYTF
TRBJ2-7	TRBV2	CASSGMGQVYEQYF
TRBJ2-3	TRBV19	CASTPRGRSTDTQYF
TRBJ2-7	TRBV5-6	CASSLDLAGVGEQYF
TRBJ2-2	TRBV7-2	CASSQQSSGNPGELFF
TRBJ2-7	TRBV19	CASQLQTGAYEQYF
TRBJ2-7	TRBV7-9	CASSLTGSSYEQYF
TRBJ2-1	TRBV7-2	CASSVLQGLAGVEQFF
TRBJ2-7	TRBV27	CASSVENSYEQYF
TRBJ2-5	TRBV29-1	CSVEIGVAETQYF
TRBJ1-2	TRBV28	CASRAGGYGYTF
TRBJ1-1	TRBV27	CASSTLGGRTEAFF
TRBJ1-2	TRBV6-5	CASKWGRQGAGYTF
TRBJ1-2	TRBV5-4	CASSLARAGNYGYTF
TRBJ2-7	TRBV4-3	CASSQDVTGSGYEQYF
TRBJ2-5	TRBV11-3	CASSSRGSLSETQYF
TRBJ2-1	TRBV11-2	CASSPIRSSAGVGDEQFF
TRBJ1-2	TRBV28	CASSLNYGYTF
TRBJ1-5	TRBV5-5	CASSLTGNQPQHF
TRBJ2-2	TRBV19	CASSSQGYTGELFF
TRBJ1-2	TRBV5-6	CASSLYSGGYGYTF
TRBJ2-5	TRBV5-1	CASSLPEQETQYF
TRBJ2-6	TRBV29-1	CSVGQSSGANVLTF
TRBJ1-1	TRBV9	CASSARGPEAFF
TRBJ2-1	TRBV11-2	CASSPIQGVGNEQFF
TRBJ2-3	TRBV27	CASSCSGRSTDTQYF
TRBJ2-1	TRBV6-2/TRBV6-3	CASSYRQGNEQFF
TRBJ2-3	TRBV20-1	CSASKVADTQYF
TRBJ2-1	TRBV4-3	CASSQAAGASYNEQFF
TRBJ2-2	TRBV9	CASSGPIQGPGELFF
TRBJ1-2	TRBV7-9	CASSLPRGQGYYGYTF